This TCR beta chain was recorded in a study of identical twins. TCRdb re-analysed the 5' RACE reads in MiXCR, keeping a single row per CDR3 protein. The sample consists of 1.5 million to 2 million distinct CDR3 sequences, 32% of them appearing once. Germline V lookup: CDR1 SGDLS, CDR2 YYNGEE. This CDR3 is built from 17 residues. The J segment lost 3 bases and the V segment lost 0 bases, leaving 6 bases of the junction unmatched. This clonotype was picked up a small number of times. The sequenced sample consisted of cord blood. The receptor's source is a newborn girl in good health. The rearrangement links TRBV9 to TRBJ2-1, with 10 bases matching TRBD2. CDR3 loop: CASSVVPLAGDYNEQFF. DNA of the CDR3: TGTGCCAGCAGCGTAGTCCCCCTAGCGGGGGACTACAATGAGCAGTTCTTC.